Each of the 32 T cell receptor beta chains below was sequenced from the same sample in a study of blood T cell repertoires in COVID-19. Profiled with immunoSEQ multiplex PCR; TCRdb holds only in-frame clones, not every one. This table holds some 150,000 clones, around nine tenths found once. The sample comprised peripheral blood. The receptors shown here come from a human donor in a cohort sampled during active COVID-19.

The CDR3 protein is CASSAGLAGDQETQYF. CDR3 nucleotides: TGTGCCAGCAGCGCGGGACTAGCGGGGGACCAAGAGACCCAGTACTTC. The chain recombines TRBV9 with TRBJ2-5; TRBD2 matches at 14 bases. The CDR3 covers 16 residues. The germline V gene has CDR1 SGDLS and CDR2 YYNGEE. The V and J ends lost 3 bases and 0 bases, in that order; junction bases with no gene match: 1.

The chain uses TRBV5-5 and TRBJ1-1; TRBD1 agrees at 7 bases. This CDR3 spans 16 amino acids. Unmatched junction bases numbered 9, after V lost 2 bases and J lost 2 bases. Germline V gene sequence: CDR1 SGHKS, CDR2 YYEKEE (reference sequence). CDR3 region: CASSFLPGTANTEAFF. The CDR3 bases are TGTGCCAGCAGCTTCCTGCCAGGGACAGCTAACACTGAAGCTTTCTTT.

The chain is built from TRBV6-5 and TRBJ1-1; the match to TRBD1 covers 7 bases. CDR1 and CDR2 (germline): MNHEY, SVGAGI. Trimming at V came to 1 base and at J to 0 bases, leaving 5 bases not matched to a gene. The CDR3 is 16 residues long. The DNA of the CDR3 is TGTGCCAGCAGTTACTGGGGACAGAGAATGAACACTGAAGCTTTCTTT. Its protein product is CASSYWGQRMNTEAFF.

This rearrangement joins TRBV27 to TRBJ2-7; 11 bases fit TRBD1. CDR3 length equals 15 residues. With 5 bases clipped from V and 6 bases from J, the junction kept 9 bases outside the gene matches. Germline V gives CDR1 MNHEY, CDR2 SMNVEV (reference sequence). In DNA, the CDR3 is TGTGCCAGCAGTACTGGACAGGGGGCGTTGTCCGAGCAGTACTTC. It specifies CASSTGQGALSEQYF.

Comment on this clone: Compared with germline, one end of the junction differs, possibly owing to a read error. The V gene is TRBV7-9, the J gene TRBJ2-3; TRBD1 matches 7 bases. The CDR3 is 14 residues long. Germline values: CDR1 SEHNR, CDR2 FQNEAQ (reference sequence). In DNA, the CDR3 is TGTGCCAGCAGCCAGGACAGGCCCACATATACGCAGTATTTT. Translated: CASSQDRPTYTQYF. Using reference TRBV7-9 and TRBJ2-3 for the parts outside the CDR3, the full variable domain is DTGVSQNPRHKITKRGQNVTFRCDPISEHNRLYWYRQTLGQGPEFLTYFQNEAQLEKSRLLSDRFSAERPKGSFSTLEIQRTEQGDSAMYLCASSQDRPTYTQYFGPGTRLTVL.

DNA for the CDR3: TGCGCCAGCAGCCACGACAGGGGGGCTGAAGCTTTCTTT. It yields the protein CASSHDRGAEAFF. V gene TRBV4-1 combines with J gene TRBJ1-1; 9 bases map to TRBD1. Losses at the gene ends were 3 bases for V and 6 bases for J; bases not matched to a gene: 2. The CDR3 covers 13 residues. Germline CDR1 is MGHRA and CDR2 is YSYEKL.

This clone came up once. The CDR3 here is CASSDASPSTDTQYF. CDR3 nucleotides: TGTGCCAGCAGTGACGCGAGTCCTAGCACAGATACGCAGTATTTT. This rearrangement joins TRBV25-1 to TRBJ2-3; no clear D. CDR1 is MGHDK and CDR2 is SYGVNS in the germline V gene. The V end lost 3 bases, the J end lost 0 bases, and 10 bases lay between the germline ends. The CDR3 has 15 amino acids.

V is TRBV7-6 and J is TRBJ2-1; 9 bases fit TRBD1. Germline V gene lookup returns CDR1 SGHVS and CDR2 FNYEAQ. With 1 base clipped from V and 3 bases from J, the junction kept 1 base outside the gene matches. The CDR3 has 15 residues. This CDR3 is CASSLGTGVYNEQFF. In DNA form, the CDR3 reads TGTGCCAGCAGCTTAGGGACAGGGGTCTACAATGAGCAGTTCTTC.

This clone appeared once. V gene TRBV12-3 or TRBV12-4 combines with J gene TRBJ1-1; weak D call: TRBD1 (6 bases). Deletions cut 11 bases from V and 4 bases from J, with 14 bases between. This CDR3 is 12 amino acids long. CDR3 in amino acids: CAGSQGTTEAFF. In DNA form, the CDR3 reads TGTGCCGGTTCGCAGGGGACCACTGAAGCTTTCTTT.

The chain combines TRBV5-6 with TRBJ2-2, with no clear D. Per the germline V gene, CDR1 is SGHDT and CDR2 is YYEEEE. The CDR3 contains 11 residues. V was cut by 1 base and J by 7 bases, with 2 bases left in between. The CDR3 nucleotides read TGTGCCAGCAGCTTGTACGGGGAGCTGTTTTTT. Encoded protein: CASSLYGELFF.

V and J are TRBV25-1 and TRBJ1-2, with 7 positions matching TRBD1. Trimming removed 7 bases from V and 3 bases from J; junction bases left unmatched: 2. The CDR3 runs to 12 residues. The germline V gene has CDR1 MGHDK and CDR2 SYGVNS. CDR3 residues: CASTGQDYGYTF. The CDR3 DNA sequence: TGTGCCAGCACTGGACAGGACTATGGCTACACCTTC.

This clone appeared once. This rearrangement joins TRBV25-1 to TRBJ1-6; 9 bases align to TRBD1. The CDR3 spans 15 residues. Germline assignment: CDR1 MGHDK and CDR2 SYGVNS. J was trimmed by 9 bases and V by 3 bases; bases with no gene match: 6. In nucleotides, the CDR3 is TGTGCCAGCAGTGATGTAGGACAGGGGATTTCACCCCTCCACTTT. This translates into CASSDVGQGISPLHF.

This chain links TRBV9 with TRBJ2-1; 10 positions match TRBD2. The germline V gene encodes CDR1 SGDLS and CDR2 YYNGEE. V was pared by 4 bases and J by 5 bases, with 6 bases of the junction left unmatched. The CDR3 runs 15 residues. The CDR3 bases are TGTGCCAGCAGCCCAACCACTAGCGGGGACAATGAGCAGTTCTTC. Translation gives CASSPTTSGDNEQFF.

The chain is built from TRBV28 and TRBJ1-6; D is possibly TRBD1 (5 bases). This CDR3 comprises 15 residues. The V end was cut by 4 bases, the J end by 7 bases, with 14 bases between. In germline, CDR1 is MDHEN, CDR2 SYDVKM. The CDR3 sequence is CASSSTVVYNSPLHF. CDR3 bases: TGTGCCAGCAGTTCGACAGTCGTCTACAATTCACCCCTCCACTTT.

Comments on this clone: The sample carries other DNA sequences with the same CDR3. The chain uses TRBV24-1 and TRBJ2-5, with D possibly matching TRBD1 (6 bases). Trimming cost V 1 base and J 3 bases, with 8 bases left between them. From germline, CDR1 is KGHDR and CDR2 SFDVKD. The CDR3 contains 14 residues. The CDR3 nucleotides read TGTGCCACCAGTGATTTAGGGGGAGAAGAGACCCAGTACTTC. Protein: CATSDLGGEETQYF.

The J gene is TRBJ2-7, the V gene TRBV2; D possibly corresponds to TRBD2 (6 bases). The germline V and J ends were trimmed by 6 bases and 3 bases, with 12 bases remaining between them. This CDR3 has 13 amino acids. Germline values: CDR1 SNHLY, CDR2 FYNNEI. As DNA, the CDR3 is TGTGCCAGCAGGGGACCCGGGGGCTACGAGCAGTACTTC. Translated, it gives CASRGPGGYEQYF.

This clone was seen once. The V gene is TRBV6-1, the J gene TRBJ1-1; a possible D gene is TRBD1 (5 bases). The germline V and J ends were trimmed by 3 bases and 0 bases, with 11 bases remaining between them. The CDR3 sequence is 15 residues long. Germline CDR1 reads MNHNS; CDR2 reads SASEGT. CDR3 amino acids: CASSDGGTVNTEAFF. The CDR3 nucleotides are TGTGCCAGCAGTGATGGGGGGACGGTGAACACTGAAGCTTTCTTT.

CDR3 in DNA: TGTGCCAGCAGTTACCTGAGCGAGGGGGCCGAGAATACGCAGTATTTT. Encoded protein: CASSYLSEGAENTQYF. The rearrangement links TRBV6-2 or TRBV6-3 to TRBJ2-3; 7 nucleotides agree with TRBD1. The CDR3 spans 16 residues. Per germline, CDR1 MNHEY and CDR2 SVGEGT. With V trimmed by 2 bases and J by 7 bases, 12 bases remained unmatched.

The chain recombines TRBV10-3 with TRBJ2-3, with 7 bases that match TRBD2. The CDR3 runs to 14 residues. CDR1 ENHRY and CDR2 SYGVKD come from the germline V gene. The V gene end was trimmed by 6 bases and the J gene end by 0 bases; junction bases not matched to a gene: 3. This CDR3 reads CAIRAGTSTDTQYF. The DNA of the CDR3 is TGTGCCATCAGAGCGGGGACTAGCACAGATACGCAGTATTTT.

This chain links TRBV11-3 with TRBJ2-7; tentative D call: TRBD2 (6 bases). Trimming pared 1 base from V and 3 bases from J, leaving 16 bases between. The germline V gene encodes CDR1 SGHNT and CDR2 YENEEA. CDR3 length: 16 amino acids. CDR3 protein: CASSLVPRDCYYEQYF. As DNA, the CDR3 is TGTGCCAGCAGCTTAGTCCCCCGGGACTGTTACTACGAGCAGTACTTC.

There are a few counts of this clone. The rearrangement links TRBV11-3 to TRBJ2-7, with a tentative D call TRBD1 (6 bases). Trimming removed 3 bases from V and 6 bases from J, with 18 bases in between. CDR1 is SGHNT, CDR2 YENEEA, per germline. The CDR3 runs 15 residues. For the CDR3, the DNA is TGTGCCAGCAGCTTGGGTGGGGGCGGTCTGCGCGAGCAGTACTTC. Its protein is CASSLGGGGLREQYF. Looking up the rest from reference TRBV11-3 and TRBJ2-7 gives the full variable domain: EAGVVQSPRYKIIEKKQPVAFWCNPISGHNTLYWYLQNLGQGPELLIRYENEEAVDDSQLPKDRFSAERLKGVDSTLKIQPAELGDSAVYLCASSLGGGGLREQYFGPGTRLTVT.

This sequence joins TRBV11-2 and TRBJ2-3; 9 nucleotides align to TRBD1. Germline V gene sequence: CDR1 SGHAT, CDR2 FQNNGV. The CDR3 has 15 residues. V lost 3 bases to trimming and J lost 6 bases; unmatched junction nucleotides: 7. The CDR3 protein is CASSFRQGVSDTQYF. The CDR3 nucleotides are TGTGCCAGCAGCTTCCGACAGGGGGTTTCGGATACGCAGTATTTT.

V usage is TRBV12-3 or TRBV12-4 and J usage is TRBJ2-1; D might be TRBD1 (6 bases). The CDR3 loop spans 12 amino acids. V was cut by 1 base and J by 9 bases, with 7 bases left in between. The CDR3: CASSLGQAEQFF. The CDR3 nucleotides are TGTGCCAGCAGTTTAGGACAGGCTGAGCAGTTCTTC.

This clone has just one count. The CDR3 DNA sequence: TGTGCCAGCACCGATGGACAGGGGATGGGGACAGATACGCAGTATTTT. Protein sequence: CASTDGQGMGTDTQYF. The chain joins TRBV27 to TRBJ2-3; TRBD1 matches 9 bases. From germline, CDR1 is MNHEY and CDR2 SMNVEV (reference sequence). The CDR3 runs to 16 residues. The V segment lost 7 bases and the J segment 3 bases; nucleotides outside the gene matches: 11.

The chain recombines TRBV24-1 with TRBJ1-2, with D perhaps TRBD1 (5 bases). The CDR3 is 16 amino acids. Germline V gives CDR1 KGHDR, CDR2 SFDVKD. V lost 2 bases and J lost 3, with 15 bases in between. The CDR3 sequence: CATSDSPTVFDYGYTF. DNA of the CDR3: TGTGCCACCAGTGATTCCCCGACAGTATTCGACTATGGCTACACCTTC.

Notes on this clone: One end of the junction is discordant with germline, which a read error may explain. This sample also contains other DNA sequences that code for the same CDR3. The chain couples TRBV18 to TRBJ2-2; 10 bases map to TRBD1. Germline V gene data show CDR1 as KGHSH and CDR2 as LQKENI. The CDR3 runs to 15 residues. The DNA of the CDR3 is TGTGCCAGCTCTCCACCGGGACAGGGGACCGGGGAGCTGTTTTTT. Translating it yields CASSPPGQGTGELFF. The whole variable domain, filled in from reference TRBV18 and TRBJ2-2, reads NAGVMQNPRHLVRRRGQEARLRCSPMKGHSHVYWYRQLPEEGLKFMVYLQKENIIDESGMPKERFSAEFPKEGPSILRIQQVVRGDSAAYFCASSPPGQGTGELFFGEGSRLTVL.

The rearrangement uses TRBV3-1 (or the pseudogene TRBV3-2) and TRBJ2-1, with D perhaps matching TRBD1 (10 bases). This CDR3 spans 21 amino acids. Germline CDR1 is LGHDT and CDR2 is YNNKEL (reference sequence). Trimming stripped 3 bases from V and 2 bases from J, with 29 bases between. Here the CDR3 DNA reads TGTGCCAGCAGCCACCCGACAGGGGGCCGACTAGCGGACAAGGCCTACAATGAGCAGTTCTTC. Translation: CASSHPTGGRLADKAYNEQFF.

This clone was detected only a few times. The chain combines TRBV3-1 (or the pseudogene TRBV3-2) with TRBJ2-7, with TRBD2 as a possible D gene (6 bases). With 4 bases removed from V and 5 bases from J, the gap between germline ends came to 9 bases. Germline CDR1 and CDR2: LGHDT and YNNKEL (reference sequence). The CDR3 is 12 residues long. The DNA of the CDR3 is TGTGCCAGCAGCCCCGGGAGTGACGAGCAGTACTTC. Translating gives CASSPGSDEQYF.

This clone was counted many times. The V call is TRBV19, the J call TRBJ2-4; 8 positions match TRBD1. CDR1 and CDR2 (germline): LNHDA, SQIVND (reference sequence). Germline trimming cut 0 bases from V and 6 bases from J; bases unmatched to any gene: 4. This CDR3 is 15 amino acids long. The DNA for the CDR3 is TGTGCCAGTAGTATAGACGAGACAGGGGTAAACATTCAGTACTTC. Its translation is CASSIDETGVNIQYF.

The sample holds one count of this clone. The chain is built from TRBV7-9 and TRBJ2-7, with a possible D match to TRBD2 (5 bases). Trimming left V 3 bases short and J 7 bases short, with 7 bases between. The CDR3 length is 11 residues. CDR1 is SEHNR and CDR2 is FQNEAQ in the germline V gene (reference sequence). The CDR3 DNA reads TGTGCCAGCAGCTTCGGGGAAGAGCAGTACTTC. As protein: CASSFGEEQYF.

This clone has only one observation. Germline and junction disagree at one end, which may indicate a read error. The chain recombines TRBV7-7 with TRBJ2-2; D uncertain. CDR3 size: 13 residues. CDR1 is SSHAT, CDR2 FNYEAQ, per germline (reference sequence). The CDR3 nucleotides are TGTGCTAGCAGCTTAGTGACAACCGGGGAGCTGTTTTTT. It encodes CASSLVTTGELFF.

This sequence joins TRBV2 and TRBJ2-1; 9 bases are shared with TRBD2. Germline V gene lookup returns CDR1 SNHLY and CDR2 FYNNEI. This CDR3 is 15 amino acids long. V was clipped by 6 bases and J by 8 bases; unmatched bases: 11. The CDR3, as DNA: TGTGCCAGCAGCGAACTGGGACTAGCAGGTGATGAGCAGTTCTTC. Translated: CASSELGLAGDEQFF.